The 20 T cell receptor beta chains listed next were all sequenced from one sample in a study of beta chain features in type 1 diabetes. Expressed TCRB transcripts were sequenced, since all the RNA that had been isolated was reverse transcribed. TCRdb's table, derived via immunoSEQ multiplex PCR, lists solely in-frame clones and lacks some. The sample holds roughly 140,000 clones, roughly 8.1% seen once. The specimen sequenced was central memory CD4+ T cells from blood. These receptors originate from a young man in good health.

V usage is TRBV23-1 and J usage is TRBJ2-3, with 8 bases identical to TRBD1. TRBV23-1 is recorded as an ORF, its role being uncertain. This CDR3 is built from 17 residues. Trimming took 3 bases from V and 3 from J; bases not matched to a gene: 11. CDR3 residues: CASSQVRTGTGTDTQYF. CDR3 sequence (DNA): TGCGCCAGCAGTCAGGTCAGGACAGGGACGGGGACAGATACGCAGTATTTT.

The rearrangement uses TRBV28 and TRBJ2-2; the match to TRBD2 covers 14 bases. Germline CDR1 and CDR2: MDHEN and SYDVKM. CDR3 size: 15 residues. J lost 6 bases, V lost 7 bases, and 4 bases had no gene match. In nucleotides, the CDR3 is TGTGCCAGCACTCCGGGACTAGCGGGAGCCGGGGAGCTGTTTTTT. Translating it yields CASTPGLAGAGELFF.

The rearrangement uses TRBV7-2 and TRBJ1-2, with TRBD1 identical over 10 bases. With V trimmed by 3 bases and J by 7 bases, 8 bases remained unmatched. This CDR3 spans 15 amino acids. Germline CDR1 SGHTA, CDR2 FQGNSA. The CDR3 DNA follows: TGTGCCAGCAGCTTTGCGAGTGGACAGGGGGGTGGCTACACCTTC. This encodes CASSFASGQGGGYTF. The variable domain in full, completed from reference TRBV7-2 and TRBJ1-2, reads GAGVSQSPSNKVTEKGKDVELRCDPISGHTALYWYRQSLGQGLEFLIYFQGNSAPDKSGLPSDRFSAERTGGSVSTLTIQRTQQEDSAVYLCASSFASGQGGGYTFGSGTRLTVV.

This clone came up a few times. V usage is TRBV5-6 and J usage is TRBJ2-3; 8 bases line up with TRBD2. This CDR3 region has 15 residues. V lost 2 bases to trimming and J lost 5 bases; unmatched junction nucleotides: 7. CDR1 SGHDT and CDR2 YYEEEE come from the germline V gene. The DNA of the CDR3 is TGTGCCAGCAGCTTCTTCCGGGAGGGCCAAGATACGCAGTATTTT. Amino acid sequence: CASSFFREGQDTQYF.

This clone was counted a few times. The V and J genes are TRBV5-1 and TRBJ2-1, with TRBD1 identical over 8 bases. Germline CDR1 SGHRS, CDR2 YFSETQ. Germline trimming cut 0 bases from V and 2 bases from J; bases unmatched to any gene: 10. The CDR3 is made up of 18 amino acids. The CDR3 is CASSLAGTGYTTYNEQFF. The CDR3 DNA is TGCGCCAGCAGCTTGGCCGGGACAGGATATACTACCTACAATGAGCAGTTCTTC.

The chain couples TRBV7-2 to TRBJ1-2, with D unclear. The CDR3 has 17 amino acids. Trimming took off 5 bases at V and 2 bases at J, with 21 bases between the two ends. CDR1 SGHTA and CDR2 FQGNSA come from the germline V gene. CDR3 nucleotide sequence: TGTGCCAGCAGCGCAACGGTGGAGGGAAGTCGGAACTATGGCTACACCTTC. Translated, it gives CASSATVEGSRNYGYTF.

A few counts support this clone. The chain combines TRBV27 with TRBJ2-2; D might be TRBD2 (6 bases). Germline CDR1 reads MNHEY; CDR2 reads SMNVEV (reference sequence). The V gene lost 1 base and the J gene lost 8 bases, with 11 bases spanning the gap. The CDR3 loop spans 14 amino acids. The CDR3 bases are TGTGCCAGCAGTTTATGGGGCGGGACGGGGGAGCTGTTTTTT. It translates to CASSLWGGTGELFF.

This clone has at least ten counts. The genes are TRBV5-6 and TRBJ2-7, with 9 bases aligning to TRBD1. Germline CDR1 is SGHDT and CDR2 is YYEEEE. The junction had 11 bases not matched to a gene; V was cut back by 1 base and J by 9 bases. The CDR3 contains 15 residues. CDR3 region: CASSLMGQGRDGQYF. CDR3 in DNA: TGTGCCAGCAGCTTGATGGGACAGGGCCGCGACGGGCAGTACTTC.

This clone was recorded at least ten times. The chain recombines TRBV29-1 with TRBJ2-3; TRBD2 agrees at 9 bases. J was trimmed by 0 bases and V by 4 bases; bases with no gene match: 8. The CDR3 runs 16 residues. Germline V gives CDR1 SQVTM, CDR2 ANQGSEA. CDR3 residues: CSVVRLAGLSTDTQYF. The CDR3 region has the DNA TGCAGCGTTGTGCGGCTAGCGGGGCTTAGCACAGATACGCAGTATTTT.

The sample holds a few counts of this clone. The V gene is TRBV9, the J gene TRBJ2-7; D is possibly TRBD2 (6 bases). Germline CDR1 reads SGDLS; CDR2 reads YYNGEE. The V end was cut by 0 bases, the J end by 4 bases, with 14 bases between. This CDR3 region has 15 residues. The CDR3 here is CASSVGVSGPYEQYF. In DNA, the CDR3 is TGTGCCAGCAGCGTAGGGGTTAGCGGACCATACGAGCAGTACTTC.

This clone has ten or more counts. The chain has TRBV27 and TRBJ1-5; no definite D call. Germline values: CDR1 MNHEY, CDR2 SMNVEV (reference sequence). The CDR3 runs 14 residues. Trimming took off 0 bases at V and 6 bases at J, with 9 bases between the two ends. Here the CDR3 reads CASSLSWEGQPQHF. For the CDR3, the DNA is TGTGCCAGCAGTTTATCGTGGGAGGGTCAGCCCCAGCATTTT.

The sample holds a few counts of this clone. The gene calls are TRBV5-4 and TRBJ2-1, with 9 bases identical to TRBD1. V dropped 4 bases and J dropped 9; count of bases not matched to a gene: 11. Germline CDR1 SGHNT, CDR2 YYREEE (reference sequence). CDR3 size: 15 residues. Here the CDR3 reads CASSPGTGPGLEQFF. In nucleotides, the CDR3 is TGTGCCAGCAGCCCCGGGACAGGGCCCGGGCTTGAGCAGTTCTTC.

This clone has just a few counts. The rearrangement joins TRBV5-1 to TRBJ2-3, with 7 bases lining up with TRBD2. After removal of 2 bases from V and 1 base from J, the junction contained 4 bases not matched to a gene. The CDR3 runs 15 residues. The germline gives CDR1 SGHRS, CDR2 YFSETQ. The CDR3 DNA follows: TGCGCCAGCAGCTTTCTCGCGGGAGGCACAGATACGCAGTATTTT. It is translated as CASSFLAGGTDTQYF.

This clone came up a few times. The chain carries TRBV5-6 and TRBJ1-2; D might be TRBD1 (5 bases). Deletions cut 1 base from V and 4 bases from J, with 8 bases between. The CDR3 loop spans 13 amino acids. From germline, CDR1 is SGHDT and CDR2 YYEEEE. CDR3 DNA sequence: TGTGCCAGCAGCTTGAACGGGGGCTATGGCTACACCTTC. It specifies CASSLNGGYGYTF.

This clone was detected only a few times. The CDR3, as DNA: TGTGCCAGCAGTATAACTAGCGGGAGGGCGGGGATCGATGAGCAGTTCTTC. Translation gives CASSITSGRAGIDEQFF. V gene TRBV7-3 combines with J gene TRBJ2-1; TRBD2 aligns across 13 bases. Looked up from germline, CDR1 is SGHTA and CDR2 is FQGTGA. CDR3 length: 17 amino acids. V gave up 6 bases and J gave up 8 bases; unmatched junction bases: 13.

The V and J genes are TRBV5-1 and TRBJ2-2, with TRBD1 identical over 7 bases. The junction had 4 bases not matched to a gene; V was cut back by 6 bases and J by 5 bases. This CDR3 has 13 amino acids. CDR1 SGHRS and CDR2 YFSETQ come from the germline V gene. The CDR3, as DNA: TGCGCCAGCAACCCACAGGGGACCGGGGAGCTGTTTTTT. It is translated as CASNPQGTGELFF.

This clone was observed a handful of times. This chain links TRBV28 with TRBJ1-2; the match to TRBD1 covers 7 bases. The germline CDR1 and CDR2 sequences are MDHEN and SYDVKM. The CDR3 length is 13 residues. V lost 3 bases to trimming and J lost 6 bases; unmatched junction nucleotides: 4. The CDR3 sequence: CASSFRQGDGYTF. In DNA form, the CDR3 reads TGTGCCAGCAGTTTCAGACAGGGAGATGGCTACACCTTC.

This clone has a handful of counts. This chain uses TRBV7-3 with TRBJ2-2, with 9 positions matching TRBD2. CDR1 is SGHTA and CDR2 is FQGTGA in the germline V gene. Trimming cost V 4 bases and J 5 bases; bases outside gene matches: 5. This CDR3 comprises 15 residues. As DNA, the CDR3 is TGTGCCAGCAGCTCCGGCGGGGGGGAGACCGGGGAGCTGTTTTTT. Its protein is CASSSGGGETGELFF.

The chain joins TRBV4-3 to TRBJ2-3; D possibly corresponds to TRBD2 (5 bases). This CDR3 contains 13 residues. V was trimmed by 5 bases and J by 5 bases, leaving 11 bases between them. Germline V gene data show CDR1 as LGHNA and CDR2 as YSLEER. The CDR3 region has the DNA TGCGCCAGCAGCTCCTTTCGGGAAGATACGCAGTATTTT. As protein: CASSSFREDTQYF.

This clone turned up a few times. This chain joins TRBV2 and TRBJ1-6, with 7 bases matching TRBD1. This CDR3 comprises 16 residues. The V segment lost 2 bases and the J segment 10 bases; nucleotides outside the gene matches: 11. The germline V gene has CDR1 SNHLY and CDR2 FYNNEI. The CDR3 DNA is TGTGCCAGCAGTGAATGGCTCACAGGGGCCGGCTCACCCCTCCACTTT. Translating it yields CASSEWLTGAGSPLHF.